Listed below are T cell receptor beta chains from one sample, sequenced in a study of shared clonotypes between healthy human individuals. Only in-frame clones appear in the TCRdb table, and some are missing; sequencing was by immunoSEQ multiplex PCR. Of some 1,400,000 clones in the sample, around 97% are singletons; the top ten hold more than 0.9%. The sample was naive CD4+ T cells sorted from blood. The receptor set was obtained from a young man in good health. CDR3s include the opening cysteine and the closing phenylalanine or tryptophan. Each record gives: V gene, clone size, CDR3 protein. Expanded clones are given a class, and other clones once, few, many or no size at all.

>TRBV5-1|-
CASSFTTGTYEQYF
>TRBV5-6|-
CASSRGLATYNEQFF
>TRBV28|-
CASRPQDRNYEQYF
>TRBV9|once
CASSVGGMGNQPQHF
>TRBV27|-
CASSHSYEQYF
>TRBV19|-
CASSRTGGPGYEQYF
>TRBV9|-
CASSSEPGTRTYNEQFF
>TRBV2|-
CAGTGSSGRVPDTQYF
>TRBV7-9|-
CASSLKTSGRAGDTDTQYF
>TRBV19|-
CASSTVPSFEQYF
>TRBV7-6|-
CASSLIVAGAGTDTQYF
>TRBV27|-
CASSLGQTNYGYTF
>TRBV2|-
CASREQGPTPAYEQYF
>TRBV2|-
CARTKGGTSTDTQYF
>TRBV6-5|-
CASFTGTGDYEQYF
>TRBV28|-
CASSSGPYNEQFF
>TRBV14|-
CASRQTGREQYF
>TRBV7-9|-
CASSLMWGSNYGYTF
>TRBV6-1|-
CASSNSGRGADTQYF
>TRBV4-1|-
CASSQDLTIEQFF
>TRBV18|-
CASSRDRILMNTEAFF
>TRBV5-6|once
CASSRNSLWLFQPQHF
>TRBV20-1|-
CSARDTPGYTF